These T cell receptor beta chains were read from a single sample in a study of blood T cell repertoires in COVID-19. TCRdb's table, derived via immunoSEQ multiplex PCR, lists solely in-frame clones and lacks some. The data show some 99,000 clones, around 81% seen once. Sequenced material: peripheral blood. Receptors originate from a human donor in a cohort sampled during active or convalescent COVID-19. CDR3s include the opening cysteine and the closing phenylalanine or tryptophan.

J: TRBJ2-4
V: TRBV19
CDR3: CASSRDRTVNIQYF

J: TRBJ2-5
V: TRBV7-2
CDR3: CASSSAGQGVTQYF

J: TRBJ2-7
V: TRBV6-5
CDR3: CASSYSDRGSYEQYF

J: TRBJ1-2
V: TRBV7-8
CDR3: CASSLAIGALYGYTF

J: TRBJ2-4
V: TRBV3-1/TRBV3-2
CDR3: CASSPVLDRRGLAKNIQYF

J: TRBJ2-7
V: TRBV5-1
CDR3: CASSLGGSSSYEQYF

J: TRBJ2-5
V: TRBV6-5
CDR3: CASSRSGSETQYF

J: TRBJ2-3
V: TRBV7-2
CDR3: CASSARRGLALDTQYF

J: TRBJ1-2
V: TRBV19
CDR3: CASSIGDSYSNYGYTF

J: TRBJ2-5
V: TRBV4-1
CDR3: CASSHHSGGEETQYF

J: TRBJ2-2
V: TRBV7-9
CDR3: CASSPRLGQGGTGELFF

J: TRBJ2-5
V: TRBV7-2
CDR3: CASSLGLALTQETQYF

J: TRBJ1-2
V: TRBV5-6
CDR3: CASSRVLGAEYGYTF

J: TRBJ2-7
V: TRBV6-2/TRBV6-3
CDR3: CASSYSSLAGGYEQYF

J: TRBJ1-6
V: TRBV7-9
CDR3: CASSLDRPTYNSPLHF

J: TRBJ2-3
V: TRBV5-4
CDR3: CASSPGGRSGVFARTDTQYF

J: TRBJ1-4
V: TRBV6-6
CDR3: CASREGQGREKLFF

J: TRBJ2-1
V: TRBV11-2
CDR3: CASSLAIRGGSYNEQFF

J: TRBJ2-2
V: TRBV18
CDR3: CASSYDRAGELFF

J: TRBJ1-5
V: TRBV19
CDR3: CASSTKGSRSNQPQHF

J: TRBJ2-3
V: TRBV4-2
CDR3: CASSPSVTSGALDTQYF

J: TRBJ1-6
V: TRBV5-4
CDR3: CASGRQSLNSPLHF

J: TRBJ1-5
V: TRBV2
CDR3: CASRRNDQPQHF

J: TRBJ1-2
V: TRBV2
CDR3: CASSETGPLNYGYTF

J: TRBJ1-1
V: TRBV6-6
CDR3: CASSTAQGKAEAFF

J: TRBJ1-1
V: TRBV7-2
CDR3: CASSWRTGENTEAFF

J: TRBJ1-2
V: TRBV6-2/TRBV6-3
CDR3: CASSYPHRGTYGYTF

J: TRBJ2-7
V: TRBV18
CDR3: CASSATSGGAYEQYF

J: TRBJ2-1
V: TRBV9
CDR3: CASNTVSGPLGGNEQFF

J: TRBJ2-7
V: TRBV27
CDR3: CASSPLQGRHEQYF

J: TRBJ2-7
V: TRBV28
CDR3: CASSVLAGGSYEQYF

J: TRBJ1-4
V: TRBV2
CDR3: CASSEAGQRGPLANEKLFF

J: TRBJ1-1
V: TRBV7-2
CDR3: CASSLGLRTGRKAEAFF

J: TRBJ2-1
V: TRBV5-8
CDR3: CASNLRGWGNEQFF

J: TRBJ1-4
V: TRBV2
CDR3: CASSEGQSLEKLFF

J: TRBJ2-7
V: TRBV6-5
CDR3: CASRETGFYEQYF

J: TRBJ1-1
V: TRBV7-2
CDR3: CASSLGVRGAEAFF

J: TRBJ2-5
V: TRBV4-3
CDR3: CASSQDIIGLAQVETQYF

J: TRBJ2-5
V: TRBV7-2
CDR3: CASSLTGGGETQYF

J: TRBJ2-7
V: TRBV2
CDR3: CATKTGLAGVYEQYF

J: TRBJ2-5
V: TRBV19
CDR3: CASTPRLGQEETQYF

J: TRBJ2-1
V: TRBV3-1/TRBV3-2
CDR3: CASRTSGGRNEQFF